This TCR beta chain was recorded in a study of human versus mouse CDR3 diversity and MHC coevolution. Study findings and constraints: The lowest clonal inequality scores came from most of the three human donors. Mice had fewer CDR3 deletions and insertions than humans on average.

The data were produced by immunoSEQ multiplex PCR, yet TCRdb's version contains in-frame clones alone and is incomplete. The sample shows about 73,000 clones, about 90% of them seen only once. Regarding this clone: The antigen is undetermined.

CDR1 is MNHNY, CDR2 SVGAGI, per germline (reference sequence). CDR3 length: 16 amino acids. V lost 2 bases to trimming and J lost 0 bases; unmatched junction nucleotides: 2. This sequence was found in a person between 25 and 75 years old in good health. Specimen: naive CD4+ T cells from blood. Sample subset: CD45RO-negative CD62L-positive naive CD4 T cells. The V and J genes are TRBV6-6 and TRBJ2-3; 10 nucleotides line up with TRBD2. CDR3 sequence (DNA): TGTGCCAGCAGTTACGGGGGACTAGCGAGCACAGATACGCAGTATTTT. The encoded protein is CASSYGGLASTDTQYF.